One and the same sample provided the 29 T cell receptor beta chains below, sequenced in a study of blood T cell repertoires in COVID-19. The protocol was immunoSEQ multiplex PCR, while the TCRdb copy is restricted to in-frame clones and leaves out a portion. The data show around 300,000 clones, with approximately 88% seen just once and over 4.5% held by the top ten. The sample consisted of PBMCs or T cells enriched from blood (not recorded which). These receptors came from a man under 40 who had recovered from COVID-19.

The rearrangement links TRBV3-1 (or the pseudogene TRBV3-2) to TRBJ1-4; the D is unclear. V shed 4 bases and J shed 5 bases, with 11 bases lying between them. The germline V gene has CDR1 LGHDT and CDR2 YNNKEL (reference sequence). The CDR3 is 14 amino acids. In DNA, the CDR3 is TGTGCCAGCAGCCCCCGGGGAATCAATGAAAAACTGTTTTTT. Protein: CASSPRGINEKLFF.

J is TRBJ1-2 and V is TRBV30; D is unclear. Germline V gives CDR1 GTSNPN, CDR2 SVGIG (reference sequence). The CDR3 covers 11 residues. The germline V and J ends were trimmed by 4 bases and 6 bases, with 9 bases remaining between them. CDR3 in amino acids: CAWTLLDGYTF. CDR3 bases: TGTGCCTGGACCTTGTTAGATGGCTACACCTTC.

The V and J genes are TRBV19 and TRBJ1-2, with D possibly being TRBD1 (5 bases). The CDR3 length is 13 residues. Germline V gene lookup returns CDR1 LNHDA and CDR2 SQIVND (reference sequence). V lost 3 bases, J lost 1 base, and 6 bases lay in between. The CDR3 loop is CASSMGGNYGYTF. The CDR3 DNA reads TGTGCCAGTAGTATGGGGGGTAACTATGGCTACACCTTC.

The gene calls are TRBV2 and TRBJ1-5, with D possibly TRBD1 on 5 matching bases. Between the trimmed V and J ends, which lost 1 base and 1 base, there was a span of 11 bases. The CDR3 totals 16 residues. Germline V gene lookup returns CDR1 SNHLY and CDR2 FYNNEI. The CDR3 DNA follows: TGTGCCAGCAGTGAAGAGGGGATCGGAAGCAATCAGCCCCAGCATTTT. Its protein is CASSEEGIGSNQPQHF.

The chain recombines TRBV25-1 with TRBJ1-2; TRBD1 agrees at 10 bases. This CDR3 has 14 amino acids. After removal of 8 bases from V and 0 bases from J, the junction contained 3 bases not matched to a gene. Per germline, CDR1 MGHDK and CDR2 SYGVNS. Written as DNA, the CDR3 is TGTGCCAGCGTTGGACAGGGGGCTAACTATGGCTACACCTTC. Translating gives CASVGQGANYGYTF.

This chain links TRBV10-2 with TRBJ2-1, with 11 bases that match TRBD2. Trimming took 9 bases from V and 2 from J; bases not matched to a gene: 3. The CDR3 sequence is 14 residues long. The V gene's germline CDR1 is WSHSY and CDR2 SAAADI. The CDR3 protein is CARSSGGAYNEQFF. In DNA form, the CDR3 reads TGCGCCAGAAGTAGCGGGGGGGCCTACAATGAGCAGTTCTTC.

The CDR3 region has the DNA TGTGCCACCAGCAGCAGGACTAGCGGGGCACCCTACGAGCAGTACTTC. Amino acid sequence: CATSSRTSGAPYEQYF. This chain uses TRBV15 with TRBJ2-7, with 12 bases lining up with TRBD2. From germline, CDR1 is LNHNV and CDR2 YYDKDF (reference sequence). V dropped 3 bases and J dropped 2; count of bases not matched to a gene: 5. The CDR3 is 16 amino acids.

The chain joins TRBV5-1 to TRBJ2-1; weak D call: TRBD2 (5 bases). This CDR3 has 17 residues. Germline loops: CDR1 SGHRS, CDR2 YFSETQ. Trimming stripped 4 bases from V and 10 bases from J, with 27 bases between. As DNA, the CDR3 is TGCGCCAGCAGCCCGGAAGGCTTAGCGACTCTAGATGGCGAGCAGTTCTTC. It encodes CASSPEGLATLDGEQFF.

The chain uses TRBV20-1 and TRBJ2-3; the match to TRBD2 covers 7 bases. The CDR3 runs 15 residues. Germline V gives CDR1 DFQATT, CDR2 SNEGSKA (reference sequence). V lost 3 bases to trimming and J lost 3 bases; unmatched junction nucleotides: 9. Written as DNA, the CDR3 is TGCAGTGCTAGTCGGACGGGGGGTTGGACAGATACGCAGTATTTT. Amino acid sequence: CSASRTGGWTDTQYF.

The chain has TRBV2 and TRBJ1-6; a weak D match, TRBD1 (5 bases). The CDR3 has 12 amino acids. Trimming cost V 6 bases and J 10 bases, with 10 bases left between them. Germline V lookup: CDR1 SNHLY, CDR2 FYNNEI. The CDR3 region has the DNA TGTGCCAGCAGCGACAGTTCATCACCCCTCCACTTT. The encoded protein is CASSDSSSPLHF.

This clone was recorded once. The chain has TRBV6-1 and TRBJ2-1, with 10 bases matching TRBD1. V shed 4 bases and J 5 bases; nucleotides not matched to a gene: 8. Germline CDR1 MNHNS, CDR2 SASEGT. This CDR3 has 16 residues. The CDR3 sequence: CASSVGWTGGNNEQFF. The CDR3 coding sequence is TGTGCCAGCAGTGTCGGGTGGACAGGGGGGAACAATGAGCAGTTCTTC.

J is TRBJ2-7 and V is TRBV11-3; 7 bases map to TRBD2. J was trimmed by 0 bases and V by 8 bases; bases with no gene match: 13. The CDR3 is 16 residues long. The germline CDR1 and CDR2 sequences are SGHNT and YENEEA. CDR3 loop: CASLAGTKISSYEQYF. CDR3 sequence (DNA): TGTGCCAGCCTGGCAGGGACTAAAATATCCTCCTACGAGCAGTACTTC.

This clone occurred once. The gene calls are TRBV11-2 and TRBJ1-1, with a weak D call TRBD1 (6 bases). Germline V CDR1 and CDR2: SGHAT, FQNNGV. V lost 4 bases to trimming and J lost 2 bases, with 8 bases between them. The CDR3 is made up of 13 amino acids. DNA for the CDR3: TGTGCCAGCAGCTGGGGGCAAAACACTGAAGCTTTCTTT. This codes for CASSWGQNTEAFF.

This sequence joins TRBV27 and TRBJ1-6; no firm D call. V gave up 1 base and J gave up 0 bases, with 7 bases separating them. CDR3 length: 16 amino acids. The germline V gene encodes CDR1 MNHEY and CDR2 SMNVEV (reference sequence). CDR3 DNA sequence: TGTGCCAGCAGTTTATTGTCGAGCTCCTATAATTCACCCCTCCACTTT. It translates to CASSLLSSSYNSPLHF.

The CDR3 nucleotides are TGTGCCAGCAGCTTAGGGAAGCACAGGGGGAACTCACCCCTCCACTTT. Translation: CASSLGKHRGNSPLHF. V usage is TRBV11-3 and J usage is TRBJ1-6; TRBD1 matches at 8 bases. Germline CDR1 and CDR2: SGHNT and YENEEA. The CDR3 is 16 amino acids. J was trimmed by 10 bases and V by 1 base; bases with no gene match: 9.

This rearrangement joins TRBV2 to TRBJ2-7; 7 bases match TRBD1. The CDR3 runs to 15 residues. V shed 6 bases and J 7 bases; nucleotides not matched to a gene: 15. Per germline, CDR1 SNHLY and CDR2 FYNNEI. CDR3: CASSADREGYGEQYF. CDR3 in DNA: TGTGCCAGCAGCGCTGACAGGGAAGGGTATGGGGAGCAGTACTTC.

The chain uses TRBV27 and TRBJ1-2, with D uncertain. Germline lookup yields CDR1 MNHEY and CDR2 SMNVEV (reference sequence). Deletions cut 8 bases from V and 2 bases from J, with 12 bases between. The CDR3 consists of 13 residues. CDR3 amino acids: CASPIVGNYGYTF. DNA for the CDR3: TGTGCCAGCCCGATTGTGGGCAACTATGGCTACACCTTC.

V is TRBV7-9 and J is TRBJ2-1, with 12 bases matching TRBD1. The V and J ends lost 5 bases and 8 bases, in that order; junction bases with no gene match: 7. Germline CDR1 reads SEHNR; CDR2 reads FQNEAQ (reference sequence). The CDR3 runs to 15 residues. This CDR3 reads CASSPSGQGAYEQFF. The CDR3 nucleotides read TGTGCCAGCAGCCCCTCGGGACAGGGGGCTTATGAGCAGTTCTTC.

The rearrangement links TRBV11-2 to TRBJ2-1, with D possibly matching TRBD2 (5 bases). Trimming removed 5 bases from V and 12 bases from J, with 11 bases in between. This CDR3 is 11 amino acids long. Germline lookup yields CDR1 SGHAT and CDR2 FQNNGV. In DNA, the CDR3 is TGTGCCAGCAGCCTAACAGCGGTGCAGTTCTTC. It is translated as CASSLTAVQFF.

This chain joins TRBV28 and TRBJ2-5; 10 bases are a match to TRBD1. V was clipped by 6 bases and J by 0 bases; unmatched bases: 7. The germline gives CDR1 MDHEN, CDR2 SYDVKM. The CDR3 runs 16 residues. The CDR3 sequence: CASSPGQGDYQETQYF. CDR3 coding DNA: TGTGCCAGCAGCCCCGGACAGGGGGATTACCAAGAGACCCAGTACTTC.

As DNA, the CDR3 is TGTGCCAGCAGCTTAAAGTACAGAGGGCTGGACAATGAGCAGTTCTTC. It translates to CASSLKYRGLDNEQFF. The chain carries TRBV7-3 and TRBJ2-1; tentative D call: TRBD2 (5 bases). V was cut by 1 base and J by 5 bases, with 15 bases left in between. Germline lookup yields CDR1 SGHTA and CDR2 FQGTGA. This CDR3 region has 16 residues.

The rearrangement joins TRBV30 to TRBJ2-7; D is ambiguous. From germline, CDR1 is GTSNPN and CDR2 SVGIG (reference sequence). Trimming removed 2 bases at V and 2 bases at J, with 7 bases between. There are 12 residues in the CDR3. CDR3 in DNA: TGTGCCTGGAGTCTAACAGCCTACGAGCAGTACTTC. Protein: CAWSLTAYEQYF.

This chain links TRBV6-5 with TRBJ2-3, with no clear D. This CDR3 has 13 amino acids. V lost 6 bases to trimming and J lost 1 base, with 8 bases between them. Germline V gives CDR1 MNHEY, CDR2 SVGAGI. Here the CDR3 reads CASRLEGTDTQYF. In nucleotides, the CDR3 is TGTGCCAGCAGGTTAGAAGGCACAGATACGCAGTATTTT.

The chain employs TRBV30 and TRBJ1-1, with TRBD1 identical over 7 bases. The CDR3 runs to 13 residues. Germline loops: CDR1 GTSNPN, CDR2 SVGIG (reference sequence). The junction had 8 bases not matched to a gene; V was cut back by 3 bases and J by 7 bases. This CDR3 reads CAWRLTGLVEAFF. For the CDR3, the DNA is TGTGCCTGGAGGCTGACAGGGCTAGTTGAAGCTTTCTTT.

This sequence joins TRBV7-6 and TRBJ2-3, with D tentatively TRBD2 (6 bases). CDR1 and CDR2 from the germline V gene are SGHVS and FNYEAQ. The V and J ends lost 3 bases and 6 bases respectively, with 13 bases between them. This CDR3 region has 14 residues. CDR3 protein: CASSLSRGSDTQYF. Here the CDR3 DNA reads TGTGCCAGCAGCTTGAGTCGGGGGTCCGATACGCAGTATTTT.

The chain links TRBV10-3 to TRBJ2-2; perhaps TRBD1 as D (5 bases). V was pared by 2 bases and J by 0 bases, with 10 bases between. Germline loops: CDR1 ENHRY, CDR2 SYGVKD. The CDR3 consists of 16 residues. Here the CDR3 reads CAISETDIANTGELFF. The CDR3 region has the DNA TGTGCCATCAGTGAGACGGACATAGCGAACACCGGGGAGCTGTTTTTT.

The rearrangement links TRBV3-1 (or the pseudogene TRBV3-2) to TRBJ1-1; the D gene is possibly TRBD1 (6 bases). The V gene lost 4 bases and the J gene lost 4 bases, with 13 bases spanning the gap. In germline, CDR1 is LGHDT, CDR2 YNNKEL (reference sequence). CDR3 size: 14 residues. Here the CDR3 reads CASSLGGASTEAFF. The CDR3 DNA reads as TGTGCCAGCAGCCTAGGGGGTGCTAGCACTGAAGCTTTCTTT.

This clone has only a few counts. Other DNA sequences in this sample translate to the same CDR3. The rearrangement joins TRBV24-1 to TRBJ2-2, with D maybe TRBD2 (6 bases). Per the germline V gene, CDR1 is KGHDR and CDR2 is SFDVKD. Trimming cost V 4 bases and J 2 bases, with 10 bases left between them. This CDR3 is 15 amino acids long. The CDR3 sequence is CATSEPGLNTGELFF. CDR3 bases: TGTGCCACCAGTGAGCCGGGACTTAACACCGGGGAGCTGTTTTTT.

The chain is built from TRBV9 and TRBJ1-5; D may be TRBD1 (6 bases). The germline V gene has CDR1 SGDLS and CDR2 YYNGEE. This CDR3 has 14 residues. Trimming pared 0 bases from V and 9 bases from J, leaving 13 bases between. CDR3 residues: CASSVGQGLGPQHF. The CDR3 DNA reads as TGTGCCAGCAGCGTAGGGCAGGGGTTAGGGCCCCAGCATTTT.